Following are 20 T cell receptor beta chains from one sample sequenced in a study of shared clonotypes between healthy human individuals. Here immunoSEQ multiplex PCR was the method, and the copy in TCRdb shows in-frame clones only, minus some. The data hold about 1.1 million clones, with around 78% observed a single time. Sequenced sample: memory CD4+ T cells from PBMCs. Subset given: CD45RA-negative fraction. Receptors were obtained from a young man in good health. Some clones in this sample may be carry-over from other donors' samples.

As to this clone: The germline gene is not matched at one end of the junction; a read error may be the cause. The chain employs TRBV18 and TRBJ2-1, with D maybe TRBD2 (5 bases). Germline-derived CDR1 and CDR2 are KGHSH and LQKENI. The CDR3 is made up of 14 amino acids. The CDR3 DNA sequence: TGTGCCAGCTCCCCACTAGTCTCCTACAATGAGCAGTTCTTC. Protein: CASSPLVSYNEQFF. Full variable domain (outside the CDR3, taken from reference TRBV18 and TRBJ2-1): NAGVMQNPRHLVRRRGQEARLRCSPMKGHSHVYWYRQLPEEGLKFMVYLQKENIIDESGMPKERFSAEFPKEGPSILRIQQVVRGDSAAYFCASSPLVSYNEQFFGPGTRLTVL.

The chain combines TRBV11-2 with TRBJ2-1; 8 nucleotides align to TRBD2. Germline values: CDR1 SGHAT, CDR2 FQNNGV. The CDR3 spans 14 residues. J gave up 8 bases and V 5 bases, and 8 bases lay outside the gene matches. CDR3 in amino acids: CASSPRTSPDEQFF. Written as DNA, the CDR3 is TGTGCCAGCAGCCCTAGGACTAGCCCCGATGAGCAGTTCTTC.

This chain connects TRBV5-1 to TRBJ2-5; unclear D gene. Germline V lookup: CDR1 SGHRS, CDR2 YFSETQ. The V end was cut by 0 bases, the J end by 2 bases, with 11 bases between. This CDR3 is built from 15 residues. The CDR3 region has the DNA TGCGCCAGCAGCTTGGGGGTCGGCCGTCAAGAGACCCAGTACTTC. Translating it yields CASSLGVGRQETQYF.

V usage is TRBV6-4 and J usage is TRBJ1-2; perhaps TRBD1 as D (5 bases). Germline V gene data show CDR1 as MRHNA and CDR2 as SNTAGT. Deletions cut 6 bases from V and 7 bases from J, with 15 bases between. The CDR3 runs 13 residues. CDR3 nucleotide sequence: TGTGCCAGCAGCCCCGACAGAGCCGGTGGCTACACCTTC. Residues: CASSPDRAGGYTF.

The V and J genes are TRBV7-8 and TRBJ2-1, with 14 bases lining up with TRBD2. Losses at the gene ends were 4 bases for V and 15 bases for J; bases not matched to a gene: 8. Germline assignment: CDR1 SGHVS and CDR2 FQNEAQ. CDR3 length: 14 amino acids. CDR3 in amino acids: CASSSPGLAGVGFF. The CDR3 nucleotides read TGTGCCAGCAGCTCACCGGGACTAGCGGGAGTTGGGTTCTTC.

V usage is TRBV6-6 and J usage is TRBJ2-1; 11 bases map to TRBD1. In germline, CDR1 is MNHNY, CDR2 SVGAGI (reference sequence). With V trimmed by 5 bases and J by 9 bases, 3 bases remained unmatched. The CDR3 totals 13 residues. The CDR3 is CASSPDRGLEQFF. The CDR3 DNA follows: TGTGCCAGCAGTCCGGACAGGGGGCTTGAGCAGTTCTTC.

Details on this clone: Distinct nucleotide sequences in the sample also encode this CDR3. The V and J genes are TRBV27 and TRBJ2-1, with unresolved D. CDR1 MNHEY and CDR2 SMNVEV come from the germline V gene (reference sequence). The CDR3 has 15 amino acids. V was pared by 3 bases and J by 0 bases, with 9 bases between. CDR3 in amino acids: CASSLAPSSYNEQFF. The CDR3 DNA reads TGTGCCAGCAGTTTGGCACCAAGCTCCTACAATGAGCAGTTCTTC.

This chain links TRBV9 with TRBJ1-4; TRBD1 might be the D (6 bases). Germline CDR1 is SGDLS and CDR2 is YYNGEE. V lost 2 bases, J lost 7 bases, and 12 bases lay in between. The CDR3 spans 14 residues. The CDR3 DNA sequence: TGTGCCAGCAGCGTCGGCCAGGGGTTTGAAAAACTGTTTTTT. Its protein product is CASSVGQGFEKLFF.

The chain carries TRBV4-3 and TRBJ2-7, with D tentatively TRBD2 (6 bases). CDR3 length: 17 amino acids. The V gene lost 0 bases and the J gene lost 0 bases, with 15 bases spanning the gap. Germline-derived CDR1 and CDR2 are LGHNA and YSLEER. CDR3 coding DNA: TGCGCCAGCAGCCAAGAGGGAAAACTAGCACACTCCTACGAGCAGTACTTC. This sequence encodes CASSQEGKLAHSYEQYF.

This CDR3 is CASTWVGMGERTQYF. The CDR3 nucleotides read TGTGCCAGCACCTGGGTCGGGATGGGGGAAAGGACGCAGTATTTT. This chain links TRBV28 with TRBJ2-3; D could derive from TRBD1 or TRBD2 (5 bases each). The CDR3 totals 15 residues. V dropped 7 bases and J dropped 9 bases, with 23 bases sitting between them. In germline, CDR1 is MDHEN, CDR2 SYDVKM.

This clone was counted once. The chain joins TRBV25-1 to TRBJ2-7; 7 bases line up with TRBD1. The CDR3 totals 15 residues. Germline V CDR1 and CDR2: MGHDK, SYGVNS. Trimming at V came to 6 bases and at J to 2 bases, leaving 10 bases not matched to a gene. CDR3 sequence: CASRVWTGDTYEQYF. CDR3 nucleotides: TGTGCCAGCAGAGTTTGGACAGGAGATACCTACGAGCAGTACTTC.

The chain is built from TRBV28 and TRBJ1-2, with 10 bases aligning to TRBD1. The V segment lost 6 bases and the J segment 1 base; nucleotides outside the gene matches: 5. The CDR3 runs to 15 residues. From germline, CDR1 is MDHEN and CDR2 SYDVKM. The CDR3 is CASSIDRGLNYGYTF. The CDR3, as DNA: TGTGCCAGCAGCATCGACAGGGGGCTTAACTATGGCTACACCTTC.

This clone showed up just once. The chain couples TRBV28 to TRBJ1-2, with D unresolved. Germline V gene sequence: CDR1 MDHEN, CDR2 SYDVKM. Trimming shortened V by 4 bases and J by 8 bases, and 11 bases separated the two germline ends. The CDR3 covers 12 residues. The CDR3 nucleotides are TGTGCCAGCAGTTCCCCCGCCAGGGGCTACACCTTC. This gives the protein CASSSPARGYTF.

The rearrangement uses TRBV4-1 and TRBJ2-1; 12 bases are shared with TRBD2. Per the germline V gene, CDR1 is MGHRA and CDR2 is YSYEKL. With V trimmed by 0 bases and J by 0 bases, 12 bases remained unmatched. The CDR3 is 21 amino acids. This CDR3 reads CASSQEPVTSGRLSSYNEQFF. The CDR3 DNA follows: TGCGCCAGCAGCCAAGAACCGGTGACTAGCGGGAGACTCAGCTCCTACAATGAGCAGTTCTTC.

This rearrangement joins TRBV4-3 to TRBJ2-3, with 8 bases identical to TRBD1. The CDR3 runs to 13 residues. Germline V lookup: CDR1 LGHNA, CDR2 YSLEER. J lost 6 bases, V lost 4 bases, and 3 bases had no gene match. The CDR3: CASSPRGRDTQYF. The CDR3 nucleotides are TGCGCCAGCAGCCCCAGGGGGCGGGATACGCAGTATTTT.

The chain joins TRBV2 to TRBJ1-1, with 7 nucleotides matching TRBD1. This CDR3 is built from 13 residues. The V gene's germline CDR1 is SNHLY and CDR2 FYNNEI. With V trimmed by 6 bases and J by 5 bases, 6 bases remained unmatched. The CDR3 protein is CASREGAVTEAFF. The CDR3 DNA sequence: TGTGCCAGCAGGGAGGGGGCGGTTACTGAAGCTTTCTTT.

The V call is TRBV10-3, the J call TRBJ2-3, with D possibly being TRBD2 (5 bases). Trimming pared 10 bases from V and 1 base from J, leaving 12 bases between. There are 13 residues in the CDR3. From germline, CDR1 is ENHRY and CDR2 SYGVKD. In DNA, the CDR3 is TGTGCCAGCGGGTCGGTAGGCACAGATACGCAGTATTTT. This translates into CASGSVGTDTQYF.

Of note for this clone: A read error may explain this, as a much larger clone is one base away. The V call is TRBV11-2, the J call TRBJ2-1, with D unclear. The CDR3 covers 11 residues. Deletions cut 2 bases from V and 5 bases from J, with 1 base between. The germline V gene encodes CDR1 SGHAT and CDR2 FQNNGV. CDR3 amino acids: CASSLHNEQFF. CDR3 nucleotide sequence: TGTGCCAGCAGCTTACACAATGAGCAGTTCTTC.

This clone was recorded a few times. Within the sample, other DNA sequences also encode this same CDR3. The chain uses TRBV5-5 and TRBJ2-5; D gene uncertain. Trimming took 0 bases from V and 5 from J, leaving 5 bases between them. This CDR3 has 12 residues. Looked up from germline, CDR1 is SGHKS and CDR2 is YYEKEE (reference sequence). The CDR3 sequence: CASSLVGETQYF. CDR3 DNA: TGTGCCAGCAGCTTGGTAGGGGAGACCCAGTACTTC.

The chain has TRBV6-1 and TRBJ1-5; 7 bases align to TRBD1. Germline V gene data show CDR1 as MNHNS and CDR2 as SASEGT. The V segment lost 0 bases and the J segment 6 bases; nucleotides outside the gene matches: 8. CDR3 length equals 16 residues. This chain's CDR3 is CASSEAAGGLGQPQHF. The CDR3 region has the DNA TGTGCCAGCAGTGAAGCGGCAGGGGGGTTGGGTCAGCCCCAGCATTTT.